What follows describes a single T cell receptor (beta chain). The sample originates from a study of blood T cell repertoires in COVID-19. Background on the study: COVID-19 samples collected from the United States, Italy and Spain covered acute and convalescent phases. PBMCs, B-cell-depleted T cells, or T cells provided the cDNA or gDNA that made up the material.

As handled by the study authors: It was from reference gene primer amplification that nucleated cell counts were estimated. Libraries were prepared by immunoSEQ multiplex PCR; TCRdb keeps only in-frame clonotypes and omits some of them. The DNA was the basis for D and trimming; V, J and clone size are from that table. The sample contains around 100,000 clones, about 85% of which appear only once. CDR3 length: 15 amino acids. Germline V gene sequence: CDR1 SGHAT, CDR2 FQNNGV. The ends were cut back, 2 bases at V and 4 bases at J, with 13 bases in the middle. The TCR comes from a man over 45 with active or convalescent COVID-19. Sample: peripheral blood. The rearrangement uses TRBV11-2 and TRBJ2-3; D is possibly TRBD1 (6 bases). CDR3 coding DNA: TGTGCCAGCAGCTTATTAGGGGGAAGGTCAGATACGCAGTATTTT. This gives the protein CASSLLGGRSDTQYF.